This T cell receptor (beta chain) stems from a study of control samples from healthy donors and cancer patients. The method was immunoSEQ multiplex PCR; TCRdb's version includes in-frame clones alone and lacks a portion of them. Among 13,000 or so clones listed, 60% to 85% were seen once. The CDR3 is made up of 14 amino acids. V gave up 0 bases and J gave up 5 bases, with 12 bases separating them. The V gene's germline CDR1 is SGHRS and CDR2 YFSETQ. Sequencing input: formalin-fixed, paraffin-embedded tissue. This sequence was found in a male donor with melanoma. This chain links TRBV5-1 with TRBJ2-7; the D gene could be TRBD1 or TRBD2 (6 bases each). For the CDR3, the DNA is TGCGCCAGCAGCTTGGCCGGGGGCAGTCACGAGCAGTACTTC. Protein sequence: CASSLAGGSHEQYF.